This T cell receptor beta chain was recorded in a study of cytomegalovirus exposure and HLA in healthy donors. Study outcomes and limitations: Among TCR sequences, most were rare, though some public TCRs appeared in many donors. Presence/absence analyses treated sequencing depth as roughly uniform across donors.

PCR used 60 Vbeta primers and 13 Jbeta primers. The assay was immunoSEQ multiplex PCR, and TCRdb's table has in-frame clones only and misses some. Here the sample spans some 100,000 clones, approximately 76% being singletons. This clone has a handful of counts. Its antigen is unknown. The V gene's germline CDR1 is LNHDA and CDR2 SQIVND (reference sequence). The trim removed 1 base at V and 7 bases at J, leaving 9 bases unmatched. This CDR3 region has 17 residues. Sequences were obtained from PBMCs. The sequence derives from a man aged 50 to 60 in good health and CMV-seropositive. The genes are TRBV19 and TRBJ1-4; TRBD1 aligns across 10 bases. The chain's CDR3 is CASSIGTTGGGSEKLFF. CDR3 in DNA: TGTGCCAGTAGTATAGGGACGACAGGGGGCGGCTCTGAAAAACTGTTTTTT.